This T cell receptor beta chain comes out of a study of blood T cell repertoires in COVID-19. Data came from immunoSEQ multiplex PCR; TCRdb stores just in-frame clones and leaves some out. The sample has some 200,000 clones, approximately 81% seen once. The V and J ends lost 10 bases and 2 bases respectively, with 12 bases between them. Germline V gene lookup returns CDR1 SEHNR and CDR2 FQNEAQ (reference sequence). The CDR3 is 13 residues long. The clonotype originates from a woman aged 55-70 years who had recovered from COVID-19. Sequenced material: peripheral blood. The chain is built from TRBV7-9 and TRBJ1-3; a weak D match, TRBD1 (5 bases). Here the CDR3 DNA reads TGTGCCATTGGGGGGGACGCTGGAAACACCATATATTTT. It encodes CAIGGDAGNTIYF.